The 25 T cell receptor beta chains given below trace back to one sample, sequenced in a study of T-cell reconstitution after alpha-beta-depleted transplantation in children (dated by TCRdb to about 2016). Libraries were constructed by PCR. Instrument on record: Illumina HiSeq 2500. Molecular barcoding was employed in the preparation of TCR libraries, with unique molecular identifiers being used to normalize TCRbeta repertoire quantification. Using fastp at Q25 and MiXCR, TCRdb reprocessed the public reads and kept productive beta chains. Merged by CDR3 protein, the rows form single entries marked with the most common genes and DNA. This sample is represented by approximately 400,000 distinct CDR3 sequences; roughly a tenth of them were singletons. Approximately 5% of the sample lies in the top ten. The source was PBMCs from the stem cell graft donor, collected from the stem cell graft. These receptors were taken from a human donor who donated a stem cell graft to a child with acute myeloid leukemia.

Ten or more counts support this clonotype. The chain combines TRBV29-1 with TRBJ2-3; D is uncertain. CDR1 is SQVTM and CDR2 is ANQGSEA in the germline V gene. The CDR3 is 12 amino acids. Trimming cost V 7 bases and J 2 bases, with 10 bases left between them. CDR3 sequence (DNA): TGCAGCGCTTTGACGGACACAGATACGCAGTATTTT. It encodes CSALTDTDTQYF.

This clonotype has just a few counts. The chain employs TRBV12-3 or TRBV12-4 and TRBJ1-5; the match to TRBD1 covers 10 bases. V gave up 1 base and J gave up 0 bases; unmatched junction bases: 3. The CDR3 consists of 17 residues. The CDR3 DNA sequence: TGTGCCAGCAGTTTAGGGGACAGGGGCCTTAGCAATCAGCCCCAGCATTTT. It translates to CASSLGDRGLSNQPQHF.

The J gene is TRBJ2-3, the V gene TRBV14; unclear D gene. This CDR3 is 15 amino acids long. Trimming stripped 4 bases from V and 6 bases from J, with 17 bases between. Germline CDR1 and CDR2: SGHDN and FVKESK. CDR3 in DNA: TGTGCCAGCAGCCTTGCGATCGGGCCGAGGGATACGCAGTATTTT. It is translated as CASSLAIGPRDTQYF.

This chain connects TRBV20-1 to TRBJ2-7, with D maybe TRBD2 (6 bases). CDR3 length: 13 residues. Germline V gene lookup returns CDR1 DFQATT and CDR2 SNEGSKA (reference sequence). CDR3 sequence (DNA): TGCAGCCTAGGTCCGGGGGATTTAAACGAGCAGTACTTC. Its translation is CSLGPGDLNEQYF.

This clonotype was seen a handful of times. The chain has TRBV5-1 and TRBJ2-7, with a weak D call TRBD1 (5 bases). CDR3 length: 18 amino acids. The V end lost 4 bases, the J end lost 3 bases, and 26 bases lay between the germline ends. The V gene's germline CDR1 is SGHRS and CDR2 YFSETQ. The chain's CDR3 is CASSHSTIGEFTFYEQYF. As DNA, the CDR3 is TGCGCCAGCAGCCACAGTACGATAGGGGAATTTACCTTCTACGAGCAGTACTTC.

The genes are TRBV20-1 and TRBJ2-3; D might be TRBD2 (6 bases). V lost 3 bases and J 0 bases, leaving 19 bases between the germline ends. The CDR3 totals 17 residues. Germline V gene data show CDR1 as DFQATT and CDR2 as SNEGSKA (reference sequence). CDR3 coding DNA: TGCAGTGCTAGGGACTCGGGGACTTGCGGGAGCACAGATACGCAGTATTTT. Translating gives CSARDSGTCGSTDTQYF.

Only one count was recorded for this clonotype. The chain couples TRBV7-9 to TRBJ2-3; no firm D call. V was cut by 2 bases and J by 5 bases, with 8 bases left in between. The CDR3 consists of 13 residues. The germline CDR1 and CDR2 sequences are SEHNR and FQNEAQ (reference sequence). DNA of the CDR3: TGTGCCAGCAGCTTATGGCCCCAAGATACGCAGTATTTT. It is translated as CASSLWPQDTQYF.

The chain carries TRBV20-1 and TRBJ1-2; 9 bases are shared with TRBD1. This CDR3 contains 14 residues. V shed 2 bases and J 7 bases; nucleotides not matched to a gene: 8. Germline lookup yields CDR1 DFQATT and CDR2 SNEGSKA (reference sequence). CDR3 DNA sequence: TGCAGTGCTAGACCCTCCGGGACAGGGCTTGGCTACACCTTC. Amino acids: CSARPSGTGLGYTF.

This clonotype has just a few counts. V is TRBV12-3 or TRBV12-4 and J is TRBJ1-2, with 7 bases identical to TRBD1. The J segment lost 6 bases and the V segment lost 1 base, leaving 5 bases of the junction unmatched. The CDR3 consists of 14 residues. CDR3 DNA sequence: TGTGCCAGCAGTTTAGTCGCGACAGGGCATGGCTACACCTTC. This codes for CASSLVATGHGYTF.

The gene calls are TRBV20-1 and TRBJ2-7, with D tentatively TRBD2 (6 bases). Looked up from germline, CDR1 is DFQATT and CDR2 is SNEGSKA (reference sequence). The CDR3 runs 15 residues. Deletions cut 1 base from V and 3 bases from J, with 16 bases between. CDR3 residues: CSARALSGRGYEQYF. As DNA, the CDR3 is TGCAGTGCTAGAGCCCTTAGCGGAAGGGGCTACGAGCAGTACTTC.

The chain recombines TRBV27 with TRBJ2-7; no reliable D call. V dropped 6 bases and J dropped 0 bases, with 6 bases sitting between them. The CDR3 covers 12 residues. Looked up from germline, CDR1 is MNHEY and CDR2 is SMNVEV (reference sequence). The CDR3 region has the DNA TGTGCCAGCAGCCCTAGCTCCTACGAGCAGTACGTC. This gives the protein CASSPSSYEQYV.

This clonotype was picked up many times. The chain recombines TRBV11-2 with TRBJ2-7; TRBD2 aligns across 8 bases. The germline V gene encodes CDR1 SGHAT and CDR2 FQNNGV. This CDR3 spans 16 amino acids. The ends lost 3 bases at V and 7 bases at J; junction bases unmatched: 14. The chain's CDR3 is CASSFGTGTRPREQYF. DNA of the CDR3: TGTGCCAGCAGCTTCGGGACCGGGACTAGACCACGAGAGCAGTACTTC. The whole variable domain, filled in from reference TRBV11-2 and TRBJ2-7, reads EAGVAQSPRYKIIEKRQSVAFWCNPISGHATLYWYQQILGQGPKLLIQFQNNGVVDDSQLPKDRFSAERLKGVDSTLKIQPAKLEDSAVYLCASSFGTGTRPREQYFGPGTRLTVT.

This clonotype was observed a few times. The chain carries TRBV20-1 and TRBJ2-3; TRBD1 agrees at 9 bases. The V gene end was trimmed by 4 bases and the J gene end by 1 base; junction bases not matched to a gene: 6. Germline CDR1 and CDR2: DFQATT and SNEGSKA (reference sequence). This CDR3 has 15 residues. The CDR3 DNA reads TGCAGTGCTACTGACAGGGGGAAGGGCACAGATACGCAGTATTTT. Amino acids: CSATDRGKGTDTQYF.

This clonotype has a count of ten or more. The rearrangement joins TRBV5-8 to TRBJ2-7; D is undetermined. Trimming removed 2 bases from V and 0 bases from J, with 12 bases in between. The CDR3 totals 15 residues. CDR1 and CDR2 (germline): SGHTS, YDEGEE. The CDR3 nucleotides read TGTGCCAGCAGCTTTGAACAGCCAAGCTCCTACGAGCAGTACGTC. Its translation: CASSFEQPSSYEQYV.

The V and J genes are TRBV7-2 and TRBJ2-7; 11 positions agree with TRBD2. Germline V CDR1 and CDR2: SGHTA, FQGNSA. Trimming took 6 bases from V and 4 from J; bases not matched to a gene: 5. The CDR3 loop spans 14 amino acids. The CDR3 nucleotides are TGTGCCAGCAGGACCGGGACTAGCGGTTACGAGCAGTACTTC. Its protein product is CASRTGTSGYEQYF.

This clonotype was picked up many times. The gene calls are TRBV20-1 and TRBJ2-5; tentatively, D is TRBD2 (6 bases). Germline CDR1 reads DFQATT; CDR2 reads SNEGSKA (reference sequence). Trimming took off 0 bases at V and 3 bases at J, with 11 bases between the two ends. The CDR3 covers 14 residues. The CDR3 is CSARDGGAKETQYF. CDR3 nucleotide sequence: TGCAGTGCTAGAGATGGAGGGGCCAAAGAGACCCAGTACTTC.

This clonotype was seen only a few times. This chain links TRBV5-5 with TRBJ2-1; D perhaps matches TRBD2 (6 bases). The CDR3 has 14 amino acids. Germline V gene sequence: CDR1 SGHKS, CDR2 YYEKEE (reference sequence). The germline V and J ends were trimmed by 2 bases and 8 bases, with 14 bases remaining between them. The CDR3 region is CASSFDGSRDEQFF. The CDR3 DNA is TGTGCCAGCAGCTTTGACGGGAGTCGCGATGAGCAGTTCTTC.

This clonotype was picked up a small number of times. The J gene is TRBJ1-5, the V gene TRBV6-2 or TRBV6-3, with D perhaps TRBD1 (5 bases). The CDR3 is 14 residues long. The V end lost 0 bases, the J end lost 7 bases, and 10 bases lay between the germline ends. Germline CDR1 reads MNHEY; CDR2 reads SVGEGT. CDR3 sequence (DNA): TGTGCCAGCAGTTACTCTGGGGGGAGCCAGCCCCAGCATTTT. Encoded protein: CASSYSGGSQPQHF.

The sample holds a few counts of this clonotype. This rearrangement joins TRBV20-1 to TRBJ2-5; 7 bases map to TRBD1. The CDR3 spans 15 residues. In germline, CDR1 is DFQATT, CDR2 SNEGSKA (reference sequence). V shed 3 bases, J shed 1 base, and the junction held 8 bases outside the gene matches. Here the CDR3 reads CSARGADRAQETQYF. CDR3 bases: TGCAGTGCTAGGGGAGCCGACAGGGCCCAAGAGACCCAGTACTTC.

A few counts support this clonotype. The V gene is TRBV27, the J gene TRBJ2-1; TRBD2 aligns across 11 bases. This CDR3 is built from 15 residues. J was trimmed by 7 bases and V by 5 bases; bases with no gene match: 7. The germline V gene encodes CDR1 MNHEY and CDR2 SMNVEV (reference sequence). The CDR3 DNA follows: TGTGCCAGCAGTCTAGCGGGGGGCTTTTTAAATGAGCAGTTCTTC. Protein product: CASSLAGGFLNEQFF.

The V call is TRBV27, the J call TRBJ2-7; TRBD1 agrees at 8 bases. The CDR3 extends over 18 amino acids. CDR1 and CDR2 (germline): MNHEY, SMNVEV (reference sequence). V shed 2 bases, J shed 2 bases, and the junction held 14 bases outside the gene matches. Here the CDR3 DNA reads TGTGCCAGCAGTTTAGGATGGTCGAACTGGACAGGGACCTACGAGCAGTACTTC. Its protein product is CASSLGWSNWTGTYEQYF.

V gene TRBV7-2 combines with J gene TRBJ1-3, with D uncertain. Trimming cost V 0 bases and J 0 bases, with 9 bases left between them. The germline V gene encodes CDR1 SGHTA and CDR2 FQGNSA. There are 16 residues in the CDR3. The CDR3 sequence: CASSLAPSPSGNTIYF. The CDR3 DNA is TGTGCCAGCAGCTTAGCGCCTTCCCCCTCTGGAAACACCATATATTTT.

The chain recombines TRBV7-2 with TRBJ2-1; D is possibly TRBD2 (5 bases). CDR1 and CDR2 from the germline V gene are SGHTA and FQGNSA. The CDR3 sequence is 15 residues long. Trimming stripped 1 base from V and 1 base from J, with 8 bases between. CDR3 sequence reads: CASSLGWTSYNEQFF. In DNA, the CDR3 is TGTGCCAGCAGCTTAGGGTGGACTTCCTACAATGAGCAGTTCTTC.

The chain recombines TRBV2 with TRBJ2-3; 8 bases map to TRBD1. After removal of 10 bases from V and 1 base from J, the junction contained 10 bases not matched to a gene. Germline CDR1 reads SNHLY; CDR2 reads FYNNEI. This CDR3 spans 15 amino acids. This CDR3 is CAIIPRGRGTDTQYF. CDR3 nucleotides: TGTGCCATCATCCCCAGGGGGCGAGGCACAGATACGCAGTATTTT.

This rearrangement joins TRBV9 to TRBJ2-1, with TRBD1 matching 8 bases. The CDR3 consists of 16 residues. CDR1 and CDR2 (germline): SGDLS, YYNGEE. The ends lost 4 bases at V and 4 bases at J; junction bases unmatched: 10. The CDR3 bases are TGTGCCAGCAGCTACAACCCGGACAGGGAATACAATGAGCAGTTCTTC. Translation gives CASSYNPDREYNEQFF.